One and the same sample provided the 13 T cell receptor beta chains below, sequenced in a study of blood T cell repertoires in COVID-19. Sequencing used immunoSEQ multiplex PCR; TCRdb keeps in-frame clones, though not all of them. The repertoire holds around 420,000 clones, with 88% as singletons. The material sequenced was PBMCs or T cells enriched from blood (not recorded which). All receptors derive from a woman aged 35 to 49 with acute COVID-19.

The rearrangement joins TRBV19 to TRBJ2-7; D possibly corresponds to TRBD1 (6 bases). The germline V and J ends were trimmed by 5 bases and 1 base, with 15 bases remaining between them. CDR1 LNHDA and CDR2 SQIVND come from the germline V gene (reference sequence). This CDR3 is built from 15 residues. CDR3: CASSAPHTGSYEQYF. DNA of the CDR3: TGTGCCAGTAGTGCGCCGCATACAGGGTCCTACGAGCAGTACTTC.

The chain employs TRBV24-1 and TRBJ2-7; a possible D gene is TRBD2 (5 bases). V lost 5 bases and J lost 2, with 15 bases in between. The CDR3 runs to 15 residues. CDR1 KGHDR and CDR2 SFDVKD come from the germline V gene. CDR3 region: CATSGEVARPYEQYF. CDR3 DNA sequence: TGTGCCACCAGTGGGGAAGTAGCGAGACCCTACGAGCAGTACTTC.

The chain is built from TRBV30 and TRBJ2-7; no clear D gene. Germline CDR1 and CDR2: GTSNPN and SVGIG (reference sequence). The CDR3 length is 10 residues. The V end lost 0 bases, the J end lost 7 bases, and 4 bases lay between the germline ends. In DNA, the CDR3 is TGTGCCTGGAGTGTTGAGGAGCAGTACTTC. Protein sequence: CAWSVEEQYF.

This rearrangement joins TRBV9 to TRBJ1-1; 10 bases align to TRBD1. The germline gives CDR1 SGDLS, CDR2 YYNGEE. The CDR3 has 15 residues. V gave up 3 bases and J gave up 8 bases; unmatched junction bases: 10. The CDR3 DNA is TGTGCCAGCAGCGGCCTCCGGGACAGGGGAGCGGAAGCTTTCTTT. This sequence encodes CASSGLRDRGAEAFF. The full variable domain, completed using reference TRBV9 and TRBJ1-1, is DSGVTQTPKHLITATGQRVTLRCSPRSGDLSVYWYQQSLDQGLQFLIQYYNGEERAKGNILERFSAQQFPDLHSELNLSSLELGDSALYFCASSGLRDRGAEAFFGQGTRLTVV.

J is TRBJ1-5 and V is TRBV7-2; weak D call: TRBD1 (6 bases). The CDR3 contains 16 residues. CDR1 is SGHTA and CDR2 is FQGNSA in the germline V gene. The germline V and J ends were trimmed by 5 bases and 2 bases, with 16 bases remaining between them. CDR3 coding DNA: TGTGCCAGCAGCCCGGGAGGGGGTAGGGGCAATCAGCCCCAGCATTTT. It encodes CASSPGGGRGNQPQHF. Complete variable domain (other parts from reference TRBV7-2 and TRBJ1-5): GAGVSQSPSNKVTEKGKDVELRCDPISGHTALYWYRQSLGQGLEFLIYFQGNSAPDKSGLPSDRFSAERTGGSVSTLTIQRTQQEDSAVYLCASSPGGGRGNQPQHFGDGTRLSIL.

V is TRBV2 and J is TRBJ1-2, with 10 bases aligning to TRBD1. Germline CDR1 SNHLY, CDR2 FYNNEI. CDR3 length: 15 amino acids. V dropped 6 bases and J dropped 6; count of bases not matched to a gene: 10. CDR3 amino acids: CASSERDRGLDGYTF. The DNA of the CDR3 is TGTGCCAGCAGCGAAAGGGACAGGGGATTGGATGGCTACACCTTC.

This chain links TRBV11-3 with TRBJ2-3; 9 bases line up with TRBD2. CDR3 size: 14 residues. Germline CDR1 SGHNT, CDR2 YENEEA. The V and J ends lost 3 bases and 6 bases, in that order; junction bases with no gene match: 4. CDR3 sequence (DNA): TGTGCCAGCAGCTTTGGGACTAGCTCCGATACGCAGTATTTT. Its translation is CASSFGTSSDTQYF.

The chain is built from TRBV3-1 (or the pseudogene TRBV3-2) and TRBJ2-1; 11 bases are a match to TRBD1. Per the germline V gene, CDR1 is LGHDT and CDR2 is YNNKEL (reference sequence). The CDR3 has 14 amino acids. The V gene end was trimmed by 4 bases and the J gene end by 5 bases; junction bases not matched to a gene: 1. Written as DNA, the CDR3 is TGTGCCAGCAGCCGGACAGGGGGCCACAATGAGCAGTTCTTC. It encodes CASSRTGGHNEQFF.

The chain combines TRBV2 with TRBJ2-3, with 8 bases aligning to TRBD2. V lost 5 bases and J lost 6; bases outside the gene matches: 19. CDR1 and CDR2 from the germline V gene are SNHLY and FYNNEI. CDR3 length: 18 residues. The CDR3 DNA follows: TGTGCCAGCAGTTCCCCGCTAAGCTTAGCGGGGCTGGCTGATACGCAGTATTTT. Translation: CASSSPLSLAGLADTQYF.

The chain couples TRBV7-9 to TRBJ2-2; 7 nucleotides line up with TRBD2. CDR1 is SEHNR, CDR2 FQNEAQ, per germline (reference sequence). V lost 3 bases, J lost 0 bases, and 4 bases stayed unmatched. The CDR3 has 16 residues. CDR3 protein: CASSFQGGSNTGELFF. CDR3 DNA: TGTGCCAGCAGCTTTCAGGGAGGGTCGAACACCGGGGAGCTGTTTTTT.

The chain carries TRBV27 and TRBJ2-5; a weak D match, TRBD2 (5 bases). The germline V and J ends were trimmed by 6 bases and 4 bases, with 9 bases remaining between them. The CDR3 is made up of 12 amino acids. CDR1 and CDR2 (germline): MNHEY, SMNVEV (reference sequence). CDR3 sequence: CASRRVGETQYF. CDR3 in DNA: TGTGCCAGCAGGCGGGTGGGAGAGACCCAGTACTTC.

The rearrangement links TRBV5-4 to TRBJ1-1, with 9 bases fitting TRBD1. Germline loops: CDR1 SGHNT, CDR2 YYREEE (reference sequence). CDR3 size: 15 residues. V was clipped by 4 bases and J by 0 bases; unmatched bases: 4. CDR3 protein: CASSRTGVMNTEAFF. CDR3 nucleotide sequence: TGTGCCAGCAGCAGGACAGGGGTTATGAACACTGAAGCTTTCTTT.

The chain links TRBV29-1 to TRBJ2-1; 7 bases align to TRBD1. CDR1 is SQVTM and CDR2 is ANQGSEA in the germline V gene. The CDR3 sequence is 15 residues long. After removal of 0 bases from V and 6 bases from J, the junction contained 8 bases not matched to a gene. CDR3: CSVEDRGGKGNEQFF. The CDR3 coding sequence is TGCAGCGTTGAAGATCGAGGGGGCAAAGGCAATGAGCAGTTCTTC.